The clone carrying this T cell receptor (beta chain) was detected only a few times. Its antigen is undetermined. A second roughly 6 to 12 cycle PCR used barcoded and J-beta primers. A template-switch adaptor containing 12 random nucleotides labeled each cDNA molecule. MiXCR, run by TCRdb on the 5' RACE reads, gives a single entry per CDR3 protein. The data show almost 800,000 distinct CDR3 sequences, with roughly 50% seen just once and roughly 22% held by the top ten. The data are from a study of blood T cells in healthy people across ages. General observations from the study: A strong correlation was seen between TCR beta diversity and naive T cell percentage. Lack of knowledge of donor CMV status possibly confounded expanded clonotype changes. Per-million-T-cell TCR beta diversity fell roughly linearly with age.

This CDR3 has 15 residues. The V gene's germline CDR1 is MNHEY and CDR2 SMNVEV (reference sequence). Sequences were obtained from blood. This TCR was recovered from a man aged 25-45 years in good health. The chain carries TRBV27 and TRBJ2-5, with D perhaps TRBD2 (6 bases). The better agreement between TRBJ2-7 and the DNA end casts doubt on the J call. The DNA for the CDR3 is TGTGCCAGCAGTTTATCGGGCACTAGCCTATTCGAGCAGTACTTC. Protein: CASSLSGTSLFEQYF.